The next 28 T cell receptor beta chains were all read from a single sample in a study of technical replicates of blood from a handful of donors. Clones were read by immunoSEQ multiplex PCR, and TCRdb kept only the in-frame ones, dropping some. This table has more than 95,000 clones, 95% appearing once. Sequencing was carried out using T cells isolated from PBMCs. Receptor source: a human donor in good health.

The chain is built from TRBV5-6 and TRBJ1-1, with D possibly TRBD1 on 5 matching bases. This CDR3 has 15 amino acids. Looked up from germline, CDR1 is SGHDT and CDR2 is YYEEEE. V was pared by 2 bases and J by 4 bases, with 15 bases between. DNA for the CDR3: TGTGCCAGCAGCTTAACATACAGGTTGTCCACTGAAGCTTTCTTT. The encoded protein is CASSLTYRLSTEAFF.

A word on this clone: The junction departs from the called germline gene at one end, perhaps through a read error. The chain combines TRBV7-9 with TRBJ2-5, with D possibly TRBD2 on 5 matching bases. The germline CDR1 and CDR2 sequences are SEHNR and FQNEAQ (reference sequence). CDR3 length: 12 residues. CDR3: CASSLAFGPRDF. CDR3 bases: TGTGCCAGCAGCTTAGCGTTCGGGCCGAGGGACTTC.

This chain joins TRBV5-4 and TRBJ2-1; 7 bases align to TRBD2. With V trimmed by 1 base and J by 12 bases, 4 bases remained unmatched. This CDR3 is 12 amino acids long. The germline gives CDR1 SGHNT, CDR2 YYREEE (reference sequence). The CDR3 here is CASSLTPGGQFF. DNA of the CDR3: TGTGCCAGCAGCTTGACTCCGGGGGGGCAGTTCTTC.

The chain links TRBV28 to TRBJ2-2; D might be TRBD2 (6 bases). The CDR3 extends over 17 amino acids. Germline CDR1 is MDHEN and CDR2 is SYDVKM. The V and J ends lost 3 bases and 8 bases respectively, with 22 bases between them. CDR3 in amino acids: CASSFRTRGSVGGELFF. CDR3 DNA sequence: TGTGCCAGCAGTTTCCGAACCCGGGGGTCGGTGGGTGGGGAGCTGTTTTTT.

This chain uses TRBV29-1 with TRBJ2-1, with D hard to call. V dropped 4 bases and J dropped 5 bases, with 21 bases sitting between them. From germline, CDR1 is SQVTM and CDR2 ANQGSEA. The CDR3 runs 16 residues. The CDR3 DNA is TGCAGCGTTGTGGGTCTAGTGTTCCACCAAGACAATGAGCAGTTCTTC. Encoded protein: CSVVGLVFHQDNEQFF.

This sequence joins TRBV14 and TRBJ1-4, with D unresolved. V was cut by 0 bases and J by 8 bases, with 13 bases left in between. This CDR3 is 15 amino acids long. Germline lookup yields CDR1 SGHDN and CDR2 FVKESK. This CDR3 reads CASSQDISAREKLFF. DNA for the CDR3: TGTGCCAGCAGCCAAGATATTTCAGCGCGCGAAAAACTGTTTTTT. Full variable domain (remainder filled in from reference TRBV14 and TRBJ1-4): EAGVTQFPSHSVIEKGQTVTLRCDPISGHDNLYWYRRVMGKEIKFLLHFVKESKQDESGMPNNRFLAERTGGTYSTLKVQPAELEDSGVYFCASSQDISAREKLFFGSGTQLSVL.

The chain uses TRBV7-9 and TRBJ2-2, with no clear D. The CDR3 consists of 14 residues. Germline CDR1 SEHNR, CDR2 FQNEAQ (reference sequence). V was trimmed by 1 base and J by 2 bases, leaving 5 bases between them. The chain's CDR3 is CASSLELNTGELFF. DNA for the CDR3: TGTGCCAGCAGCTTAGAACTTAACACCGGGGAGCTGTTTTTT.

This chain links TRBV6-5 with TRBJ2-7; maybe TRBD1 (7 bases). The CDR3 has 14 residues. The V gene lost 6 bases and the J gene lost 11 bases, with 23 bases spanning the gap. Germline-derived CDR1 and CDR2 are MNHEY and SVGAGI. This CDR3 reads CASRPGGSQGTEYF. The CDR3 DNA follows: TGTGCCAGCAGGCCCGGGGGATCACAGGGGACCGAGTACTTC.

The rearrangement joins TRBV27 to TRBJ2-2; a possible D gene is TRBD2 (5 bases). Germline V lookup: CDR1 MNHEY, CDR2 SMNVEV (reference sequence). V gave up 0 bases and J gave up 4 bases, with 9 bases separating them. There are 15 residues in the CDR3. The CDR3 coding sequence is TGTGCCAGCAGTTTATCGCTAGGGAGCACCGGGGAGCTGTTTTTT. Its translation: CASSLSLGSTGELFF.

CDR3 amino acids: CASSETSFKETQYF. CDR3 nucleotides: TGTGCCAGCAGTGAAACTAGCTTCAAAGAGACCCAGTACTTC. V gene TRBV2 combines with J gene TRBJ2-5; D perhaps matches TRBD2 (6 bases). CDR3 length: 14 residues. V was pared by 2 bases and J by 3 bases, with 10 bases between. Germline lookup yields CDR1 SNHLY and CDR2 FYNNEI.

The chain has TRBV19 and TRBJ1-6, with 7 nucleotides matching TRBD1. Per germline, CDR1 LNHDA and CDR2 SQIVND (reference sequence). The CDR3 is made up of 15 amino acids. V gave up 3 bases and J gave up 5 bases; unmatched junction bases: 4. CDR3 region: CASSISGTDNSPLHF. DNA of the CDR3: TGTGCCAGTAGTATTTCCGGGACAGATAATTCACCCCTCCACTTT.

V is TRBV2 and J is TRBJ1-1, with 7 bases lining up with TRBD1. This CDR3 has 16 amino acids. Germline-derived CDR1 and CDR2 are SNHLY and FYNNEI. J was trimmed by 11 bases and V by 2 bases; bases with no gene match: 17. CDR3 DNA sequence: TGTGCCAGCAGTGAACTATCGGGCAGGGGGGCCACCGGGGCTTTCTTT. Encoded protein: CASSELSGRGATGAFF.

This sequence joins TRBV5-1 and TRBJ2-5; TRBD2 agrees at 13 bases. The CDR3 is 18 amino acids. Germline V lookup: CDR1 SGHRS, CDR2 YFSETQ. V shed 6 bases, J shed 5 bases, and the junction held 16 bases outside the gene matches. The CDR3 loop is CASTITGTSGTWVETQYF. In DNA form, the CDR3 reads TGCGCCAGCACAATTACCGGGACTAGCGGGACCTGGGTGGAGACCCAGTACTTC.

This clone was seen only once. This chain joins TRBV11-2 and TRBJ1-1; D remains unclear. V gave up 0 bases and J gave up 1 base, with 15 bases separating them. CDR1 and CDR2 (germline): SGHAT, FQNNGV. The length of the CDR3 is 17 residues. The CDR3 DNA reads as TGTGCCAGCAGCTTAGATCTGGAGAACCCACAGAACACTGAAGCTTTCTTT. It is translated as CASSLDLENPQNTEAFF.

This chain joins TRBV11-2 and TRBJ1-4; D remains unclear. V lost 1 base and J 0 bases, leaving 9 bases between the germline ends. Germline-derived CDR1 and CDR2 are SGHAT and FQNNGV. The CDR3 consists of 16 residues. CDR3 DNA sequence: TGTGCCAGCAGCTTAGTAACGACTGCAACTAATGAAAAACTGTTTTTT. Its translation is CASSLVTTATNEKLFF.

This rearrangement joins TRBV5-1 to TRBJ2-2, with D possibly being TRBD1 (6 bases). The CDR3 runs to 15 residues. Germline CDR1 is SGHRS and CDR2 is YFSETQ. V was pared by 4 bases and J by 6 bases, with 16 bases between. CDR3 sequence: CASSQGNRVAGELFF. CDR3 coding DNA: TGCGCCAGCAGCCAAGGTAACAGGGTCGCCGGGGAGCTGTTTTTT. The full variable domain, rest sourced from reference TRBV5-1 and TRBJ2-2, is KAGVTQTPRYLIKTRGQQVTLSCSPISGHRSVSWYQQTPGQGLQFLFEYFSETQRNKGNFPGRFSGRQFSNSRSEMNVSTLELGDSALYLCASSQGNRVAGELFFGEGSRLTVL.

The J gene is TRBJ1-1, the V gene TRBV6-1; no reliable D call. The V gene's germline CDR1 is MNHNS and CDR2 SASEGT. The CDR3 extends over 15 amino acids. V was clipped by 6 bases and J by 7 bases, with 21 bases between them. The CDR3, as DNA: TGTGCCAGCAGCGCTATTGCGAGAAATAGATATGAAGCTTTCTTT. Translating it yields CASSAIARNRYEAFF.

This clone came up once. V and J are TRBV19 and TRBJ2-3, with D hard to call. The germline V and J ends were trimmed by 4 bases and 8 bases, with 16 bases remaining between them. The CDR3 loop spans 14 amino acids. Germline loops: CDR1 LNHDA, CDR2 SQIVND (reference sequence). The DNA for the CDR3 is TGTGCCAGTAGTACCTCGGGTCTCGGCGCTACGCAGTATTTT. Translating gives CASSTSGLGATQYF.

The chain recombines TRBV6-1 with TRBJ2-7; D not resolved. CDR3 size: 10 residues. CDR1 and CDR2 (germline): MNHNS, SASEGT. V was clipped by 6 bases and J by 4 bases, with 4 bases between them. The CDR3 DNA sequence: TGTGCCAGCAGCACATACGAGCAGTACTTC. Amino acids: CASSTYEQYF.

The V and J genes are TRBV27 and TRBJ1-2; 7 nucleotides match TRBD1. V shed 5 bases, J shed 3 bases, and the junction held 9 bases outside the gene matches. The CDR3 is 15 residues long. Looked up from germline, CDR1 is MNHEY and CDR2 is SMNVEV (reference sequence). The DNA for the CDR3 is TGTGCCAGCAGTAGCCACGGGACAGCGGACTATGGCTACACCTTC. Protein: CASSSHGTADYGYTF.

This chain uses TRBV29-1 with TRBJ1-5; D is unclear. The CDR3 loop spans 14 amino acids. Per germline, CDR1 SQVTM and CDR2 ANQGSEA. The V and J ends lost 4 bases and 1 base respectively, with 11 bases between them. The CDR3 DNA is TGCAGCGTTGGGATCAGACAAAGCAATCAGCCCCAGCATTTT. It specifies CSVGIRQSNQPQHF.

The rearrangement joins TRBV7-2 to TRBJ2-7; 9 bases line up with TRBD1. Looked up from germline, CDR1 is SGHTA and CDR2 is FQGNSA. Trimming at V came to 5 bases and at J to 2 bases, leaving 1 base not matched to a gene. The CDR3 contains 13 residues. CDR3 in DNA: TGTGCCAGCAGCCGACAGGGGGCCTACGAGCAGTACTTC. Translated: CASSRQGAYEQYF.

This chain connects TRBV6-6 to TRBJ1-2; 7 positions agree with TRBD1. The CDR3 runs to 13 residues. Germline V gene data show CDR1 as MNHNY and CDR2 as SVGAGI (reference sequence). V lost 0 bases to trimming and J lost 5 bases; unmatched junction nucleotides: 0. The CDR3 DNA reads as TGTGCCAGCAGTTACTCGGGACAGTATGGCTACACCTTC. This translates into CASSYSGQYGYTF.

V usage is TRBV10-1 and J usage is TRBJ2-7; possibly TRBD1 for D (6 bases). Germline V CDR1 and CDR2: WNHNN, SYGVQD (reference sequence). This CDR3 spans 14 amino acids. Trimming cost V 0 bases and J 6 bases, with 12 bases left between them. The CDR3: CASSESQGLGEQYF. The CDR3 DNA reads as TGCGCCAGCAGTGAGTCGCAGGGGCTAGGCGAGCAGTACTTC.

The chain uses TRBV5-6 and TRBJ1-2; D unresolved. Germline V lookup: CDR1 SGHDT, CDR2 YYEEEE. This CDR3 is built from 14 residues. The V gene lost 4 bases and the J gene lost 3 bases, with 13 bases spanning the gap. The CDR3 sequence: CASSAPPTHYGYTF. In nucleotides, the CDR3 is TGTGCCAGCAGCGCACCCCCTACCCACTATGGCTACACCTTC.

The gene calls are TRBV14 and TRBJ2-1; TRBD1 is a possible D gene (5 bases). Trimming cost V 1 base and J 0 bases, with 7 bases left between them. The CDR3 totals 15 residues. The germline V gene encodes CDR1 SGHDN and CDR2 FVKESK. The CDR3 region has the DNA TGTGCCAGCAGCCAAGGACAGAGCTCCTACAATGAGCAGTTCTTC. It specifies CASSQGQSSYNEQFF.

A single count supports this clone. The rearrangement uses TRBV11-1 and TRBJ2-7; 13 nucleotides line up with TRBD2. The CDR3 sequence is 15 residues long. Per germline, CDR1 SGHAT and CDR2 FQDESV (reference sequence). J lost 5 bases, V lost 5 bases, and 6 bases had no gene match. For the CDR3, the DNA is TGTGCCAGCAGCAAAGGGACTAGCGGGAATAACGAGCAGTACTTC. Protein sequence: CASSKGTSGNNEQYF.

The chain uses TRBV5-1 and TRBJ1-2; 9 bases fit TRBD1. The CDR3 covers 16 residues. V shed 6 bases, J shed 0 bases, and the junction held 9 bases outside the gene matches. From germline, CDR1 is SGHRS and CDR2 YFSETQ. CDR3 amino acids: CASISGTGNSNYGYTF. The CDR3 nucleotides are TGCGCCAGCATCTCCGGGACAGGGAATTCTAACTATGGCTACACCTTC.